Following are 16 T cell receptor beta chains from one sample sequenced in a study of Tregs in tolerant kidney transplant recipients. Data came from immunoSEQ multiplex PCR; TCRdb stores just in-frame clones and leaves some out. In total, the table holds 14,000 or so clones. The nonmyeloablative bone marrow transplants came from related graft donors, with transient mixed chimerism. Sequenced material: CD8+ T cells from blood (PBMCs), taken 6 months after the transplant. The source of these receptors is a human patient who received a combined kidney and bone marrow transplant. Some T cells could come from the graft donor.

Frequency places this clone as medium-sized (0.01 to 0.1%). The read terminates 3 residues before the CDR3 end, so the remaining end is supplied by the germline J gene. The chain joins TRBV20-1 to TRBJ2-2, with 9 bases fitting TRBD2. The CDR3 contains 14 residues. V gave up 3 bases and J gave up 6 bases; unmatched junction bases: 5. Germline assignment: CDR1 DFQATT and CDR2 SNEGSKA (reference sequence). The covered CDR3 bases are TGCAGTGCTAGCGGTCTAGCGGGACCCGGGGAG. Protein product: CSASGLAGPGE. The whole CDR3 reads CSASGLAGPGELFF.

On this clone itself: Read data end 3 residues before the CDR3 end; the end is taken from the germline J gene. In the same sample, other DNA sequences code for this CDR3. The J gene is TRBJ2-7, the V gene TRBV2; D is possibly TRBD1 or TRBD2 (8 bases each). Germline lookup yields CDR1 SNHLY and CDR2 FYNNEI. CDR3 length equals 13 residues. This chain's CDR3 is CASGTGTIYEQYF. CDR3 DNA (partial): TGTGCTAGCGGGACAGGCACCATTTACGAG.

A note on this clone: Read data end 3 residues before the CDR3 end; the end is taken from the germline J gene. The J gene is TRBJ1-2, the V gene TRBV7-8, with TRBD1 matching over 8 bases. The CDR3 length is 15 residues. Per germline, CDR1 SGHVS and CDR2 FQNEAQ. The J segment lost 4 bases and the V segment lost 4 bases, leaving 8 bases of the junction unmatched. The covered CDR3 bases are TGTGCCAGCAGCTCGAACCAGGGGGCCGGCTATGGC. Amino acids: CASSSNQGAGYG. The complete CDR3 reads CASSSNQGAGYGYTF.

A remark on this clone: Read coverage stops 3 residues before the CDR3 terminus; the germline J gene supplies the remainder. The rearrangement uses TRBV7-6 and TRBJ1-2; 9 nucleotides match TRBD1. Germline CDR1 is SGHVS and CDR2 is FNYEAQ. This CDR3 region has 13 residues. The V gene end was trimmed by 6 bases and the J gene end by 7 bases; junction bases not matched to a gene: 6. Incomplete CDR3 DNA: TGTGCCAGCAGACCCGGGACAGGGAGTGGC. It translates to CASRPGTGSG. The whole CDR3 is CASRPGTGSGYTF.

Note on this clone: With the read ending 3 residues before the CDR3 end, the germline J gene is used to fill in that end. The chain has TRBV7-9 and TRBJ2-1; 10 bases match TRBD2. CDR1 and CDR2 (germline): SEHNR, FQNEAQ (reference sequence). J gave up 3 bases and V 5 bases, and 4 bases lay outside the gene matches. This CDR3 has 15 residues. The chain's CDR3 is CASSPLAGVYNEQFF. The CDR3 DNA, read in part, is TGTGCCAGCAGCCCTCTAGCGGGAGTCTACAATGAG.

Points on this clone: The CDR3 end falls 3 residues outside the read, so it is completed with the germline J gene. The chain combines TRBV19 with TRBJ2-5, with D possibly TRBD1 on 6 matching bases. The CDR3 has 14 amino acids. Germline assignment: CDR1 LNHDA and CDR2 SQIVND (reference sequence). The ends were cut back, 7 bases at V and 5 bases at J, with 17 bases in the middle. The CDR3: CASTPRGGRETQYF. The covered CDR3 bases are TGTGCCAGTACCCCTCGTGGGGGCAGGGAGACC.

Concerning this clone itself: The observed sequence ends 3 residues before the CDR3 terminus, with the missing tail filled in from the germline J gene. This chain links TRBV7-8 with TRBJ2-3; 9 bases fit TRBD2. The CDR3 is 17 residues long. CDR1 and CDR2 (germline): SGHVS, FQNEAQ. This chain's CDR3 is CASSFLAGEGSRETQYF. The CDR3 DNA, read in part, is TGTGCCAGCAGCTTTTTAGCGGGAGAGGGTAGTCGAGAGACG.

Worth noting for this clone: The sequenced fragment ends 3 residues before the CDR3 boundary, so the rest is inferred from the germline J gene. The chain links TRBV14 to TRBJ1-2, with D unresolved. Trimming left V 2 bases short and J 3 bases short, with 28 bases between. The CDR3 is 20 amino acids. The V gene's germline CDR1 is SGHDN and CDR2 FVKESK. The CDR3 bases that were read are TGTGCCAGCAGCCAATCCGTCTGGCACAGCACCTCTTATTTACACTATGGC. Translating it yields CASSQSVWHSTSYLHYG. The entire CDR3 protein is CASSQSVWHSTSYLHYGYTF.

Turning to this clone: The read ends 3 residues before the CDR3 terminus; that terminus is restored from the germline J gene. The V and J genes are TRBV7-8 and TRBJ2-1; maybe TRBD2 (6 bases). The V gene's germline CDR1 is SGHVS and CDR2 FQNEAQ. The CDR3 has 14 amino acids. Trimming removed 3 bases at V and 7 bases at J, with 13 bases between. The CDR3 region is CASSFTSFGNEQFF. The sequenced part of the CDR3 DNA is TGTGCCAGCAGCTTCACTAGCTTTGGGAATGAG.

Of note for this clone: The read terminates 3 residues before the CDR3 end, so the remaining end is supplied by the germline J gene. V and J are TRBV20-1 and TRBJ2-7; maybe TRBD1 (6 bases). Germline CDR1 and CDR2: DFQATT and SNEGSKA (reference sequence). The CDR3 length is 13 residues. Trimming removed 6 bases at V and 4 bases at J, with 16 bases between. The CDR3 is CSARRTDWYEQYF. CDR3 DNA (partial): TGCAGTGCACGGAGGACAGACTGGTACGAG.

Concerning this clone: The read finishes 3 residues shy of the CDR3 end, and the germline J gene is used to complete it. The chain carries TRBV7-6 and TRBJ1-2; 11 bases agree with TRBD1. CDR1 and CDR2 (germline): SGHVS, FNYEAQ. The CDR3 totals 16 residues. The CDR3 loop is CASSLGPGQGAYDYTF. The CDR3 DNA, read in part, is TGTGCCAGCAGCTTAGGACCAGGACAGGGGGCGTACGAC.

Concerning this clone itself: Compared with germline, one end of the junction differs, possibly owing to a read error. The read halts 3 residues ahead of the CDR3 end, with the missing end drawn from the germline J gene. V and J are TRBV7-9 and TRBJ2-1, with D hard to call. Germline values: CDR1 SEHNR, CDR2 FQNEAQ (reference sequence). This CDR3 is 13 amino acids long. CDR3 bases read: TGTTCCAGCAGCCCCTTAGCCGGAGATGAG. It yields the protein CSSSPLAGDE. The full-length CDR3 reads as CSSSPLAGDEQFF. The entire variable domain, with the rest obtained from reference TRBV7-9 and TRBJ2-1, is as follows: DTGVSQNPRHKITKRGQNVTFRCDPISEHNRLYWYRQTLGQGPEFLTYFQNEAQLEKSRLLSDRFSAERPKGSFSTLEIQRTEQGDSAMYLCSSSPLAGDEQFFGPGTRLTVL.

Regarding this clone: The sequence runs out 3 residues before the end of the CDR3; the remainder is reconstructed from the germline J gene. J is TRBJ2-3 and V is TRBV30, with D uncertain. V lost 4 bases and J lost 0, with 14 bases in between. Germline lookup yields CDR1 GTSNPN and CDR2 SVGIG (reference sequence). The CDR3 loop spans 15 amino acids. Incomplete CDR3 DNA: TGTGCCTGGAATGGCGGCGGTTCTAGCACAGATACG. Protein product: CAWNGGGSSTDT. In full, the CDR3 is CAWNGGGSSTDTQYF.

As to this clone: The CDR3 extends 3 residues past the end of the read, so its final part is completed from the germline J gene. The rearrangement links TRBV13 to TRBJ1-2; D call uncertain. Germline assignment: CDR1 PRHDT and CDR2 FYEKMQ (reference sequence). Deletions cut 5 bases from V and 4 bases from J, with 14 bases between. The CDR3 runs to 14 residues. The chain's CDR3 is CASSVATLVYGYTF. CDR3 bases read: TGTGCCAGCAGCGTAGCCACTTTAGTCTATGGC. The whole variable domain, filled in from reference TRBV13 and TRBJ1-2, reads AAGVIQSPRHLIKEKRETATLKCYPIPRHDTVYWYQQGPGQDPQFLISFYEKMQSDKGSIPDRFSAQQFSDYHSELNMSSLELGDSALYFCASSVATLVYGYTFGSGTRLTVV.

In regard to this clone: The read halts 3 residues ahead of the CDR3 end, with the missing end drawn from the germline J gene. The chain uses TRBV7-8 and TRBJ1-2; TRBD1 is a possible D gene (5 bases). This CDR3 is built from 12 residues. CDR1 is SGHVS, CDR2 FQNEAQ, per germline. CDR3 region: CASSHGGVGYTF. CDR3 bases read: TGTGCCAGCAGCCACGGGGGGGTAGGC.

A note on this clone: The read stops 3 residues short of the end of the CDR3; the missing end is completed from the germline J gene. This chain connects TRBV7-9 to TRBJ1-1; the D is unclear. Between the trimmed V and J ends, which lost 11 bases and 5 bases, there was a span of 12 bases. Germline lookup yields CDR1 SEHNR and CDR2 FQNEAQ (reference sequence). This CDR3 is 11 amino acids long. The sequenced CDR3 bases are TGTGCCCTCAGGATTGGGACTGAA. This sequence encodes CALRIGTE. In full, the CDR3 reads CALRIGTEAFF.